This T cell receptor (beta chain) was found in a study of Graves' ophthalmopathy and Graves' hyperthyroidism. The CDR3 contains 15 residues. Germline V gene data show CDR1 as MGHDK and CDR2 as SYGVNS. J lost 4 bases, V lost 3 bases, and 8 bases had no gene match. Note on this clonotype: Its matching antigen is unknown.

Study results and caveats: In predicting ophthalmopathy progression, the model reached around 66% sensitivity and 72% to 85% specificity. A 13-signature model separated ophthalmopathy from stable hyperthyroidism, reaching about 91% sensitivity and less than 82% specificity cross-validated.

Researchers took RNA transcripts and amplified TCR beta CDR3 regions from them. First-round RT-PCR employed HTBI primers, with a second-round multiplex PCR after it. TCRdb reprocessed the multiplex PCR reads with MiXCR, giving one entry per CDR3 protein. Among 170,000 or so distinct CDR3 sequences listed, around two fifths were seen once. The sequence was obtained from a woman aged 40-49 years with Graves' ophthalmopathy. This sequence joins TRBV25-1 and TRBJ2-5; the match to TRBD1 covers 7 bases. What was sequenced was peripheral blood. CDR3 sequence (DNA): TGTGCCAGCAGTGACCGAAGGGGGCTGGGAGAGACCCAGTACTTC. Amino acid sequence: CASSDRRGLGETQYF.